A single sample gave rise to the 26 T cell receptor beta chains below, sequenced in a study of regulatory T cells in long-lasting Graves disease. Libraries of TCR beta came from iRepertoire HTBI primers plus Arm-PCR of CDR3 regions. TCRdb recomputed calls from the multiplex PCR reads with MiXCR, one row per CDR3 protein. The sample has 400,000 to 500,000 distinct CDR3 sequences, 14% seen once. The time point denotes: newly diagnosed GD, antithyroid drugs for less than 3 months. There was RNA extracted from PBMCs, and the TCR library was made from it. This same sample was also part of a study on T cells in Graves' hyperthyroidism and ophthalmopathy.

This sample comprised peripheral blood mononuclear cells (PBMCs), obtained at new diagnosis, from a patient treated with antithyroid drugs. Receptors were obtained from a woman between 50 and 59 years old with Graves disease.

This chain joins TRBV24-1 and TRBJ2-7; D uncertain. The CDR3 runs 12 residues. V was cut by 5 bases and J by 5 bases, with 9 bases left in between. The germline V gene has CDR1 KGHDR and CDR2 SFDVKD. The chain's CDR3 is CATSGENDEQYF. The CDR3 DNA reads as TGTGCCACCAGTGGTGAGAACGACGAGCAGTACTTC.

The rearrangement joins TRBV9 to TRBJ2-1; D gene ambiguous. The CDR3 consists of 14 residues. In germline, CDR1 is SGDLS, CDR2 YYNGEE. V gave up 3 bases and J gave up 9 bases, with 16 bases separating them. The CDR3 coding sequence is TGTGCCAGCAGCGGAGAGAGTTGGCAGCGTGAGCAGTTCTTC. The encoded protein is CASSGESWQREQFF.

The chain joins TRBV27 to TRBJ2-7, with D perhaps matching TRBD2 (5 bases). Trimming cost V 4 bases and J 0 bases, with 7 bases left between them. Looked up from germline, CDR1 is MNHEY and CDR2 is SMNVEV (reference sequence). The CDR3 is 13 residues long. The CDR3 loop reads CASSSTTSYEQYF. The CDR3 nucleotides read TGTGCCAGCAGTTCGACTACCTCCTACGAGCAGTACTTC.

The chain uses TRBV20-1 and TRBJ2-7; D may be TRBD2 (6 bases). V lost 6 bases and J 0 bases, leaving 18 bases between the germline ends. This CDR3 region has 15 residues. Germline loops: CDR1 DFQATT, CDR2 SNEGSKA (reference sequence). CDR3 protein: CSALPGTLYSYEQYF. The CDR3, as DNA: TGCAGTGCCCTACCCGGGACTCTGTACTCCTACGAGCAGTACTTC.

This chain joins TRBV5-1 and TRBJ2-4, with D tentatively TRBD1 or TRBD2 (5 bases each). The CDR3 is 17 amino acids. The V end lost 2 bases, the J end lost 3 bases, and 18 bases lay between the germline ends. Germline CDR1 is SGHRS and CDR2 is YFSETQ. The CDR3 region is CASSFGPQGSGKNIQYF. The DNA for the CDR3 is TGCGCCAGCAGCTTCGGACCGCAGGGAAGCGGCAAAAACATTCAGTACTTC.

The rearrangement joins TRBV20-1 to TRBJ2-3, with D possibly matching TRBD2 (6 bases). Germline V gene data show CDR1 as DFQATT and CDR2 as SNEGSKA (reference sequence). This CDR3 region has 15 residues. The V end lost 3 bases, the J end lost 3 bases, and 16 bases lay between the germline ends. Here the CDR3 DNA reads TGCAGTGCTAGTCTGGGGGGAGTAGGAACAGATACGCAGTATTTT. Amino acids: CSASLGGVGTDTQYF.

Many counts were recorded for this clonotype. The V gene is TRBV7-8, the J gene TRBJ2-1, with D possibly matching TRBD2 (5 bases). Germline lookup yields CDR1 SGHVS and CDR2 FQNEAQ. V was pared by 6 bases and J by 2 bases, with 14 bases between. CDR3 length: 15 amino acids. DNA for the CDR3: TGTGCCAGCAGGCACAAGGGAGTGGCCTACAATGAGCAGTTCTTC. It yields the protein CASRHKGVAYNEQFF.

V usage is TRBV6-1 and J usage is TRBJ2-7, with D possibly matching TRBD1 (5 bases). Germline CDR1 MNHNS, CDR2 SASEGT. Between the trimmed V and J ends, which lost 6 bases and 2 bases, there was a span of 11 bases. CDR3 size: 13 residues. The CDR3 region is CASRWSRAYEQYF. The CDR3 region has the DNA TGTGCCAGCAGGTGGAGCAGGGCCTACGAGCAGTACTTC.

This clonotype was found a few times. V and J are TRBV5-1 and TRBJ1-3; no clear D gene. The V end lost 0 bases, the J end lost 3 bases, and 7 bases lay between the germline ends. CDR3 size: 14 residues. Germline values: CDR1 SGHRS, CDR2 YFSETQ. CDR3 residues: CASSLGGFGNTIYF. CDR3 bases: TGCGCCAGCAGCTTGGGAGGGTTTGGAAACACCATATATTTT.

This clonotype has ten or more counts. This chain uses TRBV28 with TRBJ1-1; TRBD1 matches at 8 bases. The CDR3 totals 15 residues. Germline V gene data show CDR1 as MDHEN and CDR2 as SYDVKM. Trimming at V came to 1 base and at J to 5 bases, leaving 6 bases not matched to a gene. This CDR3 reads CASSLSNRGWTEAFF. The CDR3 coding sequence is TGTGCCAGCAGTTTATCCAACAGGGGGTGGACTGAAGCTTTCTTT. The variable domain in full, with the rest retrieved from reference TRBV28 and TRBJ1-1, is DVKVTQSSRYLVKRTGEKVFLECVQDMDHENMFWYRQDPGLGLRLIYFSYDVKMKEKGDIPEGYSVSREKKERFSLILESASTNQTSMYLCASSLSNRGWTEAFFGQGTRLTVV.

This clonotype was observed a few times. CDR3 amino acids: CASSLESREGETQYF. The CDR3, as DNA: TGCGCCAGCAGCTTGGAATCCAGGGAGGGAGAGACCCAGTACTTC. The J gene is TRBJ2-5, the V gene TRBV5-1, with 7 bases that match TRBD2. The V gene's germline CDR1 is SGHRS and CDR2 YFSETQ. The V gene end was trimmed by 0 bases and the J gene end by 4 bases; junction bases not matched to a gene: 6. The CDR3 is 15 residues long.

This clonotype was observed many times. This chain connects TRBV2 to TRBJ2-3; possibly TRBD1 for D (6 bases). Germline V gene lookup returns CDR1 SNHLY and CDR2 FYNNEI. The V end was cut by 6 bases, the J end by 5 bases, with 15 bases between. The CDR3 extends over 14 amino acids. The CDR3 reads CASSAQGLRDTQYF. The CDR3 coding sequence is TGTGCCAGCAGCGCCCAGGGGTTGAGAGATACGCAGTATTTT.

The CDR3 nucleotides are TGTGCCAGCGGATACCGGGACTACGAGCAGTACTTC. This translates into CASGYRDYEQYF. This chain uses TRBV7-9 with TRBJ2-7; D may be TRBD2 (5 bases). Deletions cut 8 bases from V and 3 bases from J, with 11 bases between. CDR3 length: 12 amino acids. Looked up from germline, CDR1 is SEHNR and CDR2 is FQNEAQ (reference sequence).

This clonotype has only a few counts. The V and J genes are TRBV19 and TRBJ1-2, with D perhaps matching TRBD1 (5 bases). Between the trimmed V and J ends, which lost 5 bases and 0 bases, there was a span of 10 bases. Germline CDR1 LNHDA, CDR2 SQIVND (reference sequence). This CDR3 spans 14 amino acids. DNA of the CDR3: TGTGCCAGTAGTGACGACAGCGCTAACTATGGCTACACCTTC. It is translated as CASSDDSANYGYTF.

This clonotype was counted at least ten times. V gene TRBV11-2 combines with J gene TRBJ1-2; maybe TRBD1 (5 bases). Germline loops: CDR1 SGHAT, CDR2 FQNNGV. The CDR3 has 15 residues. The V end lost 1 base, the J end lost 8 bases, and 17 bases lay between the germline ends. The CDR3: CASSLAGGAQRGYTF. The CDR3 DNA follows: TGTGCCAGCAGCTTAGCAGGCGGGGCCCAGAGGGGCTACACCTTC.

Turning to this clonotype: The conserved final phenylalanine or tryptophan is absent from the CDR3, which likely points to a read error. V and J are TRBV5-1 and TRBJ2-5; possible D gene TRBD1, 5 bases. V lost 3 bases and J 0 bases, leaving 15 bases between the germline ends. The germline CDR1 and CDR2 sequences are SGHRS and YFSETQ. The CDR3 has 16 residues. CDR3 sequence (DNA): TGCGCCAGCAGCTCTGGACACGGACGGTACCAAGAGACCCAGTACCTC. Protein: CASSSGHGRYQETQYL.

The table lists this clonotype with many counts. CDR3 bases: TGTGCCAGCATCCCGGGACAGGGTAAGACCTCGGTATATTACAATGAGCAGTTCTTC. It codes for CASIPGQGKTSVYYNEQFF. The rearrangement uses TRBV12-3 or TRBV12-4 and TRBJ2-1; TRBD1 agrees at 9 bases. CDR3 length: 19 residues. Trimming at V came to 7 bases and at J to 4 bases, leaving 20 bases not matched to a gene.

This clonotype appeared many times. The V gene is TRBV11-2, the J gene TRBJ2-1, with 12 bases lining up with TRBD2. The V gene end was trimmed by 5 bases and the J gene end by 1 base; junction bases not matched to a gene: 6. Germline V CDR1 and CDR2: SGHAT, FQNNGV. The length of the CDR3 is 17 residues. CDR3 sequence reads: CASSPPGLAGSYNEQFF. For the CDR3, the DNA is TGTGCCAGCAGCCCACCAGGACTAGCGGGATCCTACAATGAGCAGTTCTTC.

Regarding this clonotype: One base away lies a much larger clone, so this may be a sequencing read error. The V call is TRBV2, the J call TRBJ2-3; unclear D gene. The germline CDR1 and CDR2 sequences are SNHLY and FYNNEI. V lost 4 bases and J 2 bases, leaving 10 bases between the germline ends. CDR3 length equals 14 residues. The CDR3 sequence is CASSGRQDTDTQYF. Here the CDR3 DNA reads TGTGCCAGCAGTGGTCGGCAGGACACAGATACGCAGTATTTT.

This clonotype was detected ten times or more. The chain couples TRBV2 to TRBJ2-1, with D maybe TRBD1 (6 bases). With 7 bases removed from V and 1 base from J, the gap between germline ends came to 14 bases. Germline CDR1 reads SNHLY; CDR2 reads FYNNEI. The CDR3 covers 15 residues. This chain's CDR3 is CASIWGRKSYNEQFF. The CDR3 DNA is TGTGCCAGCATATGGGGGCGTAAATCCTACAATGAGCAGTTCTTC. The complete variable domain, with remaining parts taken from reference TRBV2 and TRBJ2-1, reads EPEVTQTPSHQVTQMGQEVILRCVPISNHLYFYWYRQILGQKVEFLVSFYNNEISEKSEIFDDQFSVERPDGSNFTLKIRSTKLEDSAMYFCASIWGRKSYNEQFFGPGTRLTVL.

Concerning this clonotype: A much larger clone is a single base away; this may be a read error. The chain links TRBV5-8 to TRBJ2-1; 7 bases map to TRBD1. From germline, CDR1 is SGHTS and CDR2 YDEGEE. J gave up 9 bases and V 4 bases, and 13 bases lay outside the gene matches. The CDR3 consists of 15 residues. The CDR3 here is CASSNPPEGDSEQFF. The CDR3 bases are TGTGCCAGCAGCAACCCCCCCGAAGGGGACAGTGAGCAGTTCTTC.

There are a few counts of this clonotype. This rearrangement joins TRBV29-1 to TRBJ2-1; 12 positions agree with TRBD2. The germline V gene has CDR1 SQVTM and CDR2 ANQGSEA. This CDR3 comprises 14 residues. After removal of 7 bases from V and 8 bases from J, the junction contained 9 bases not matched to a gene. CDR3 sequence: CSDLTSGSGDEQFF. Written as DNA, the CDR3 is TGCAGCGACTTGACTAGCGGGAGCGGTGATGAGCAGTTCTTC.

J is TRBJ1-4 and V is TRBV4-1; D might be TRBD1 (6 bases). Germline V CDR1 and CDR2: MGHRA, YSYEKL. The CDR3 has 16 amino acids. V dropped 1 base and J dropped 2 bases, with 11 bases sitting between them. In DNA form, the CDR3 reads TGCGCCAGCAGCCAAGGTATCGGACAGACTAATGAAAAACTGTTTTTT. Protein sequence: CASSQGIGQTNEKLFF.

This clonotype was counted ten times or more. The chain employs TRBV20-1 and TRBJ2-5; TRBD1 might be the D (6 bases). The V gene lost 0 bases and the J gene lost 4 bases, with 12 bases spanning the gap. CDR1 and CDR2 from the germline V gene are DFQATT and SNEGSKA (reference sequence). This CDR3 has 14 residues. Written as DNA, the CDR3 is TGCAGTGCTAGAGATCTAGGCAGGGGAGAGACCCAGTACTTC. This gives the protein CSARDLGRGETQYF.

This clonotype was seen a few times. In nucleotides, the CDR3 is TGTGCCAGCTACCCCACTAGCGGGAGGGTTGATACGCAGTATTTT. This encodes CASYPTSGRVDTQYF. The rearrangement joins TRBV6-2 or TRBV6-3 to TRBJ2-3, with 13 bases matching TRBD2. Germline assignment: CDR1 MNHEY and CDR2 SVGEGT. Germline trimming cut 8 bases from V and 6 bases from J; bases unmatched to any gene: 8. The CDR3 has 15 residues.

This clonotype was detected many times. This sequence joins TRBV2 and TRBJ2-5, with a possible D match to TRBD1 (6 bases). Trimming stripped 5 bases from V and 5 bases from J, with 12 bases between. The CDR3 has 13 amino acids. Germline V gives CDR1 SNHLY, CDR2 FYNNEI. CDR3 sequence reads: CASSLTGPETQYF. The CDR3 DNA follows: TGTGCCAGCAGTCTGACAGGACCTGAGACCCAGTACTTC.